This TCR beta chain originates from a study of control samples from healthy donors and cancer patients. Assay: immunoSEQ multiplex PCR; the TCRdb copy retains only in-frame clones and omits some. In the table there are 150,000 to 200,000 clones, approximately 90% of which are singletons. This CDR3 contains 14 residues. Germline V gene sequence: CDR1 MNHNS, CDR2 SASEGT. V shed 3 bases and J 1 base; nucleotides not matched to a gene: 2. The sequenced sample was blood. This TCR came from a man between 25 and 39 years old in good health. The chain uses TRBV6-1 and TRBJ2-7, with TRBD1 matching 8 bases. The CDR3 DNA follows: TGTGCCAGCAGTGACAGGGGGCAATCCTACGAGCAGTACTTC. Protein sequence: CASSDRGQSYEQYF.